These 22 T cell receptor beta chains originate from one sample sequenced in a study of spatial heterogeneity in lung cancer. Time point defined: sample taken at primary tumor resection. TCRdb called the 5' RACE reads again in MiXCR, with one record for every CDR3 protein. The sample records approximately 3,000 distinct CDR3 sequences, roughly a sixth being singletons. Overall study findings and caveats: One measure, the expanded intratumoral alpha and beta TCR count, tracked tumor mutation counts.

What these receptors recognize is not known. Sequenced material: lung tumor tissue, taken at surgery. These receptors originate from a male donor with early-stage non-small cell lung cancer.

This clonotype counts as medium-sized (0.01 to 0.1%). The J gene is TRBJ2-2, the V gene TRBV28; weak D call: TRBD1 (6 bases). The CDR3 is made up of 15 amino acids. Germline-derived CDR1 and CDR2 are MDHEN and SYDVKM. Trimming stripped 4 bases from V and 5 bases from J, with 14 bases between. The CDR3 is CASSSGERGTGELFF. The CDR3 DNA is TGTGCCAGCAGTTCAGGGGAGAGAGGTACCGGGGAGCTGTTTTTT. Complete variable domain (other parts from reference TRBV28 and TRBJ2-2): DVKVTQSSRYLVKRTGEKVFLECVQDMDHENMFWYRQDPGLGLRLIYFSYDVKMKEKGDIPEGYSVSREKKERFSLILESASTNQTSMYLCASSSGERGTGELFFGEGSRLTVL.

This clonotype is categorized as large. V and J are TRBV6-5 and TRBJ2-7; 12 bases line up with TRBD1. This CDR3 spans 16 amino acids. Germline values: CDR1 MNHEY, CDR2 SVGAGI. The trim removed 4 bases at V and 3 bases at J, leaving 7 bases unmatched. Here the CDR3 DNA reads TGTGCCAGCAGTTCCACCGGGACAGGGGGCATCTACGAGCAGTACTTC. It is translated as CASSSTGTGGIYEQYF.

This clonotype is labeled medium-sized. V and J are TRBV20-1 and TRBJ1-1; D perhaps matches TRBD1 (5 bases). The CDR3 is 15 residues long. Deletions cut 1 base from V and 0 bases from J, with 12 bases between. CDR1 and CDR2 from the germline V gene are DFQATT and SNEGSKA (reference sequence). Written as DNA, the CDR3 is TGCAGTGCTAGAGGAGGGACCATAATGAACACTGAAGCTTTCTTT. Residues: CSARGGTIMNTEAFF.

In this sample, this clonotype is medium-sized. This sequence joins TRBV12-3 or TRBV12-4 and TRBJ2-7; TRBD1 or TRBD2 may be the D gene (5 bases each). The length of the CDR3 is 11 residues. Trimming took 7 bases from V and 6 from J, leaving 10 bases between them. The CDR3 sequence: CASTLGVEQYF. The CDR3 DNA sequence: TGTGCCAGCACCTTGGGGGTCGAGCAGTACTTC.

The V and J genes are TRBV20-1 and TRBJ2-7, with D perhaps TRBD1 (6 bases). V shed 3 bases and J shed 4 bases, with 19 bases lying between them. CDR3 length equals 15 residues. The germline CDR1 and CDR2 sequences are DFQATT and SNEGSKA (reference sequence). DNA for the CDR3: TGCAGTGCTAGTGGATCGAGGGGGAAACCGTACGAGCAGTACTTC. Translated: CSASGSRGKPYEQYF.

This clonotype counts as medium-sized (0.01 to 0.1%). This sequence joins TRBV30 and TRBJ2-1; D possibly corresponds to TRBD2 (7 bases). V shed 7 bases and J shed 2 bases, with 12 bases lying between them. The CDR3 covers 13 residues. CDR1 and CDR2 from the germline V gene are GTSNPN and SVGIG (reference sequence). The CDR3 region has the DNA TGTGCCTTAACAGGGAGGGCCTACAATGAGCAGTTCTTC. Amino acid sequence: CALTGRAYNEQFF.

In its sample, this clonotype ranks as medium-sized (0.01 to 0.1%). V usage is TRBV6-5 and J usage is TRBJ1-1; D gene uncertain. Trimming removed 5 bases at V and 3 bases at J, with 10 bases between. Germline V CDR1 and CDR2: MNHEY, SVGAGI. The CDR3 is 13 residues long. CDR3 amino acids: CASSPWTDTEAFF. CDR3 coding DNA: TGTGCCAGCAGTCCCTGGACCGACACTGAAGCTTTCTTT.

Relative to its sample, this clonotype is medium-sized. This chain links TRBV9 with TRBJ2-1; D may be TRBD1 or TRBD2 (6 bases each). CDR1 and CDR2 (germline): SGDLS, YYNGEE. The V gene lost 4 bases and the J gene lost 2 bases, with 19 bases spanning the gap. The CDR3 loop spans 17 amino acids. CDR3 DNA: TGTGCCAGCAGCCCGCAAGGTGGGCGGGACACCTACAATGAGCAGTTCTTC. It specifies CASSPQGGRDTYNEQFF. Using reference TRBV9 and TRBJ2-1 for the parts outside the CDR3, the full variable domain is DSGVTQTPKHLITATGQRVTLRCSPRSGDLSVYWYQQSLDQGLQFLIQYYNGEERAKGNILERFSAQQFPDLHSELNLSSLELGDSALYFCASSPQGGRDTYNEQFFGPGTRLTVL.

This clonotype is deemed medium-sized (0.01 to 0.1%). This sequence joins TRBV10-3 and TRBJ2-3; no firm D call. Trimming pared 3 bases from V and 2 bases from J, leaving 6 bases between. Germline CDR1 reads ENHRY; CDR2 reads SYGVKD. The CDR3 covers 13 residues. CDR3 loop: CAISDRNTDTQYF. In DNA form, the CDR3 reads TGTGCCATCAGTGACAGAAACACAGATACGCAGTATTTT.

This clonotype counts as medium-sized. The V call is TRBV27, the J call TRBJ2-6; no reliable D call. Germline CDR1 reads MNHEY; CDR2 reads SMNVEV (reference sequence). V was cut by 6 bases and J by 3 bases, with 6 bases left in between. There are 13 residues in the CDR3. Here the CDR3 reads CASRPFGANVLTF. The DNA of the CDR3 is TGTGCCAGCAGACCCTTTGGGGCCAACGTCCTGACTTTC.

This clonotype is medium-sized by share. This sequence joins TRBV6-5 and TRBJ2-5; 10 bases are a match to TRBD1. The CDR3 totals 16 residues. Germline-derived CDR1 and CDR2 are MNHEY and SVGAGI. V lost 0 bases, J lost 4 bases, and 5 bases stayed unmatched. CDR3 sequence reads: CASSYSSRDRGETQYF. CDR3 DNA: TGTGCCAGCAGTTACTCGTCCCGGGACAGGGGAGAGACCCAGTACTTC.

The CDR3 bases are TGTGCCAGCAGCTTAGTTCCCACGGGGCATTCACCCCTCCACTTT. It is translated as CASSLVPTGHSPLHF. V usage is TRBV7-2 and J usage is TRBJ1-6; D is perhaps TRBD1 (5 bases). The CDR3 contains 15 residues. From germline, CDR1 is SGHTA and CDR2 FQGNSA. V lost 1 base to trimming and J lost 8 bases, with 12 bases between them.

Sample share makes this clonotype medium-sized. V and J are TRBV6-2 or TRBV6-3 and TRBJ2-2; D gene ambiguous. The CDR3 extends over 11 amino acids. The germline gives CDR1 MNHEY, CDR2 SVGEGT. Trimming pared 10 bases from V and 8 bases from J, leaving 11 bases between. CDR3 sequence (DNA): TGTGCCATCAGCTTGGGGGGGGAGCTGTTTTTT. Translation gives CAISLGGELFF.

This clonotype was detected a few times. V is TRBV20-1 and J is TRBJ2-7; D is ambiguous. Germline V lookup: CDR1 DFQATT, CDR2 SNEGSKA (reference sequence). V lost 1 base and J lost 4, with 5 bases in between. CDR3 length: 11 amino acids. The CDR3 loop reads CSARGGYEQYF. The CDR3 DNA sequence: TGCAGTGCTAGAGGGGGATACGAGCAGTACTTC.

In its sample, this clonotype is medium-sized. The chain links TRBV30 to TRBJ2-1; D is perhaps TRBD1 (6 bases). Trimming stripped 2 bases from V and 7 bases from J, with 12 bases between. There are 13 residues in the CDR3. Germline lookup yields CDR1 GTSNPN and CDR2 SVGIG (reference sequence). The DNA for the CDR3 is TGTGCCTGGAGTACAGGGCTTAGAAATGAGCAGTTCTTC. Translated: CAWSTGLRNEQFF.

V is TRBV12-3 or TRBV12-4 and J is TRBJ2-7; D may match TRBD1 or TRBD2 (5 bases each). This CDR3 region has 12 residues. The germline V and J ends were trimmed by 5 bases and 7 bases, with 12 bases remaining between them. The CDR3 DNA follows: TGTGCCAGCAGTCCGGGACGTCGGGAGCAGTACTTC. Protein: CASSPGRREQYF.

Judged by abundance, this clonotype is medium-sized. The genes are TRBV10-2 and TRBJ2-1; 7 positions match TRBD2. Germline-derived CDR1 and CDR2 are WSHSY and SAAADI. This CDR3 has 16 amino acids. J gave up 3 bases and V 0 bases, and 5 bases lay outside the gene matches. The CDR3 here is CASSESRTRFYNEQFF. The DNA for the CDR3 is TGCGCCAGCAGTGAGTCCCGGACTAGGTTCTACAATGAGCAGTTCTTC.

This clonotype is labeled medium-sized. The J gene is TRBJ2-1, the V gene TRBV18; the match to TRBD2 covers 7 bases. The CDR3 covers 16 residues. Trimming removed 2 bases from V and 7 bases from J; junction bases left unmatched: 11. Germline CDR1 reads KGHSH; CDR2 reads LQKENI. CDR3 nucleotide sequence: TGTGCCAGCTCACCATTCACCGGGACTAACAAAAATGAGCAGTTCTTC. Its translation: CASSPFTGTNKNEQFF.

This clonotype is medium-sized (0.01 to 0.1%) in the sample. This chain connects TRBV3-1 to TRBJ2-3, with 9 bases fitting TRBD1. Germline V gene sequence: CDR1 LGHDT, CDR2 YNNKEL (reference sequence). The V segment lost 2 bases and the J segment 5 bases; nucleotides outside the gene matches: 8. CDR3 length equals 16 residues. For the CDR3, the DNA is TGTGCCAGCAGCCAAAAAGGGGACAGGGTAGTAGATACGCAGTATTTT. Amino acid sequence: CASSQKGDRVVDTQYF.

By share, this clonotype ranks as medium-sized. DNA for the CDR3: TGCAGCGTTGGGCCACAGGGCAACGAGCAGTACTTC. Residues: CSVGPQGNEQYF. The J gene is TRBJ2-7, the V gene TRBV29-1; weak D call: TRBD1 (6 bases). The CDR3 loop spans 12 amino acids. Germline V lookup: CDR1 SQVTM, CDR2 ANQGSEA. V was trimmed by 4 bases and J by 5 bases, leaving 12 bases between them.

This CDR3 reads CASNSGTDTQYF. For the CDR3, the DNA is TGTGCCAGCAACAGTGGCACAGATACGCAGTATTTT. The rearrangement joins TRBV7-9 to TRBJ2-3; D call uncertain. The CDR3 has 12 amino acids. The V gene lost 7 bases and the J gene lost 1 base, with 6 bases spanning the gap. Germline V gene data show CDR1 as SEHNR and CDR2 as FQNEAQ (reference sequence).

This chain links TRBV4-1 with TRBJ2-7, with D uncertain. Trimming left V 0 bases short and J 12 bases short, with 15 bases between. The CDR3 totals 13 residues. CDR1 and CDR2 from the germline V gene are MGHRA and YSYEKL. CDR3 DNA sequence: TGCGCCAGCAGCCAAGATCGGGCAGGACCATCGTACTTC. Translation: CASSQDRAGPSYF.